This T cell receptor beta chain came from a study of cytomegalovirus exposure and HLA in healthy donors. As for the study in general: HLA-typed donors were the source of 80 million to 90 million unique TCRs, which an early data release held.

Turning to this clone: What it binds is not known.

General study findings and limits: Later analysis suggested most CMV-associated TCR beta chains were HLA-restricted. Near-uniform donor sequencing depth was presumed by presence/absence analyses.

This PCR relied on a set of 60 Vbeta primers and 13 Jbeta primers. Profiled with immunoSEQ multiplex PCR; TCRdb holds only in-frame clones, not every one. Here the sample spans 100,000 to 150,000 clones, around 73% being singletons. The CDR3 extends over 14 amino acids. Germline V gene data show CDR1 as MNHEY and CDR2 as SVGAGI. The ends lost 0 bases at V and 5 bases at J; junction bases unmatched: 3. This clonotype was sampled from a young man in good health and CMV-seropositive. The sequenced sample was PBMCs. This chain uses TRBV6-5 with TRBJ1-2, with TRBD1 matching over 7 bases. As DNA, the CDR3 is TGTGCCAGCAGTTACTCGGGACAGACATATGGCTACACCTTC. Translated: CASSYSGQTYGYTF.